A selection of T cell receptor beta chains follows, all from one sample in a study of glioma-infiltrating T cells. Each CDR3 protein is one row after TCRdb ran MiXCR on the multiplex PCR reads. The data show around 130,000 distinct CDR3 sequences, 24% seen once. Material for sequencing was glioma tissue, nonneoplastic brain tissue, or PBMCs (not recorded which). The receptors were sampled from a human donor with low-grade glioma or glioblastoma, undergoing nonglioma brain surgery, or in good health (not recorded which). Each CDR3 is given with its conserved first and last residue. Fields, in order: D gene, J gene, V gene, clone size, CDR3 length, CDR3 protein, CDR3 DNA. The D gene is left open where the match is weak. Part of the rows lack a size; the others show once, few, many or a class for expanded clones.

d_call: .
j_call: TRBJ1-1
v_call: TRBV10-3
clone_size: .
cdr3_length: 14
cdr3_aa: CAIARDGRNTEAFF
cdr3_nt: TGTGCCATCGCGAGGGACGGGAGGAACACTGAAGCTTTCTTT

d_call: TRBD2
j_call: TRBJ2-3
v_call: TRBV20-1
clone_size: .
cdr3_length: 15
cdr3_aa: CSARALAGGTDTQYF
cdr3_nt: TGCAGTGCTAGAGCGCTAGCGGGGGGAACAGATACGCAGTATTTT

d_call: TRBD1
j_call: TRBJ1-1
v_call: TRBV5-1
clone_size: .
cdr3_length: 13
cdr3_aa: CASRPQGHTEAFF
cdr3_nt: TGCGCCAGCAGGCCACAGGGGCACACTGAAGCTTTCTTT

d_call: .
j_call: TRBJ1-1
v_call: TRBV2
clone_size: few
cdr3_length: 15
cdr3_aa: CASSEAGNMNTEAFF
cdr3_nt: TGTGCCAGCAGTGAAGCGGGGAACATGAACACTGAAGCTTTCTTT

d_call: .
j_call: TRBJ2-5
v_call: TRBV5-8
clone_size: few
cdr3_length: 14
cdr3_aa: CASSMTSGFETQYF
cdr3_nt: TGTGCCAGCAGCATGACTAGTGGGTTTGAGACCCAGTACTTC

d_call: .
j_call: TRBJ1-5
v_call: TRBV18
clone_size: many
cdr3_length: 13
cdr3_aa: CASSETQNQPQHF
cdr3_nt: TGTGCCAGCTCGGAGACACAGAATCAGCCCCAGCATTTT

d_call: .
j_call: TRBJ2-5
v_call: TRBV6-6
clone_size: few
cdr3_length: 14
cdr3_aa: CASSYYTKRETQYF
cdr3_nt: TGTGCCAGCAGTTACTATACAAAAAGGGAGACCCAGTACTTC

d_call: .
j_call: TRBJ2-1
v_call: TRBV14
clone_size: .
cdr3_length: 15
cdr3_aa: CASSRIAEWGHEQFF
cdr3_nt: TGTGCCAGCAGCCGAATAGCTGAGTGGGGTCATGAGCAGTTCTTC

d_call: TRBD2
j_call: TRBJ2-4
v_call: TRBV6-5
clone_size: few
cdr3_length: 20
cdr3_aa: CASSYSWGGGVLESKNIQYF
cdr3_nt: TGTGCCAGCAGTTACTCTTGGGGGGGTGGGGTTCTGGAGTCCAAAAACATTCAGTACTTC

d_call: TRBD1
j_call: TRBJ1-1
v_call: TRBV20-1
clone_size: many
cdr3_length: 14
cdr3_aa: CSAPWTGLNTEAFF
cdr3_nt: TGCAGTGCTCCCTGGACAGGCTTAAACACTGAAGCTTTCTTT

d_call: .
j_call: TRBJ2-1
v_call: TRBV3-1
clone_size: .
cdr3_length: 14
cdr3_aa: CASSQDAPGNEQFF
cdr3_nt: TGTGCCAGCAGCCAAGATGCGCCTGGCAATGAGCAGTTCTTC

d_call: .
j_call: TRBJ2-3
v_call: TRBV29-1
clone_size: .
cdr3_length: 10
cdr3_aa: CSVGVDTQYF
cdr3_nt: TGCAGCGTTGGGGTTGATACGCAGTATTTT

d_call: TRBD1
j_call: TRBJ1-4
v_call: TRBV24-1
clone_size: .
cdr3_length: 14
cdr3_aa: CATSPGTGGEKLFF
cdr3_nt: TGTGCCACCAGCCCCGGGACAGGGGGTGAAAAACTGTTTTTT

d_call: TRBD1
j_call: TRBJ1-2
v_call: TRBV14
clone_size: few
cdr3_length: 15
cdr3_aa: CASSQGWDRGRDYTF
cdr3_nt: TGTGCCAGCAGCCAAGGCTGGGACAGGGGAAGAGACTACACCTTC

d_call: .
j_call: TRBJ2-5
v_call: TRBV11-2
clone_size: .
cdr3_length: 11
cdr3_aa: CASGQGETQYF
cdr3_nt: TGTGCCAGCGGCCAAGGAGAGACCCAGTACTTC

d_call: TRBD2
j_call: TRBJ2-1
v_call: TRBV7-8
clone_size: many
cdr3_length: 17
cdr3_aa: CASSPGLAGGLYNEQFF
cdr3_nt: TGTGCCAGCAGCCCAGGACTAGCGGGGGGGCTATACAATGAGCAGTTCTTC

d_call: .
j_call: TRBJ2-5
v_call: TRBV7-3
clone_size: few
cdr3_length: 14
cdr3_aa: CASSVDSTEETQYF
cdr3_nt: TGTGCCAGCAGCGTCGACAGTACTGAAGAGACCCAGTACTTC

d_call: TRBD2
j_call: TRBJ2-5
v_call: TRBV6-1
clone_size: few
cdr3_length: 17
cdr3_aa: CASSLPTSGDPKETQYF
cdr3_nt: TGTGCCAGCAGTCTACCGACTAGCGGGGATCCCAAAGAGACCCAGTACTTC

d_call: .
j_call: TRBJ1-5
v_call: TRBV7-9
clone_size: .
cdr3_length: 16
cdr3_aa: CASSLPGAHSNQPQHF
cdr3_nt: TGTGCCAGCAGCCTCCCGGGAGCCCATAGCAATCAGCCCCAGCATTTT

d_call: TRBD1
j_call: TRBJ1-5
v_call: TRBV2
clone_size: few
cdr3_length: 18
cdr3_aa: CASSWGGTGQISNQPQHF
cdr3_nt: TGTGCCAGCAGCTGGGGGGGGACAGGTCAGATTAGCAATCAGCCCCAGCATTTT

d_call: TRBD1
j_call: TRBJ2-3
v_call: TRBV7-6
clone_size: few
cdr3_length: 15
cdr3_aa: CASSLLDRGTDTQYF
cdr3_nt: TGTGCCAGCAGCTTGTTGGACAGGGGCACAGATACGCAGTATTTT

d_call: .
j_call: TRBJ2-5
v_call: TRBV24-1
clone_size: many
cdr3_length: 15
cdr3_aa: CATSEASSGVRGQYF
cdr3_nt: TGTGCCACCAGTGAGGCTAGCTCGGGGGTTCGCGGCCAGTACTTC

d_call: TRBD1
j_call: TRBJ1-1
v_call: TRBV27
clone_size: many
cdr3_length: 13
cdr3_aa: CASNLQGAGEAFF
cdr3_nt: TGTGCCAGCAACCTACAGGGGGCGGGTGAAGCTTTCTTT

d_call: TRBD2
j_call: TRBJ2-3
v_call: TRBV7-8
clone_size: few
cdr3_length: 18
cdr3_aa: CASSLAQSGGRVGDTQYF
cdr3_nt: TGTGCCAGCAGCTTAGCCCAGAGCGGGGGGAGGGTCGGGGATACGCAGTATTTT

d_call: .
j_call: TRBJ1-1
v_call: TRBV20-1
clone_size: many
cdr3_length: 14
cdr3_aa: CSARGSAGLTEAFF
cdr3_nt: TGCAGTGCTAGAGGGTCGGCCGGGCTCACTGAAGCTTTCTTT

d_call: .
j_call: TRBJ1-3
v_call: TRBV4-1
clone_size: .
cdr3_length: 15
cdr3_aa: CASSQDWSPGNTIYF
cdr3_nt: TGCGCCAGCAGCCAAGATTGGTCGCCGGGAAACACCATATATTTT

d_call: TRBD1
j_call: TRBJ1-3
v_call: TRBV6-1
clone_size: few
cdr3_length: 16
cdr3_aa: CASSGGTGPSGNTIYF
cdr3_nt: TGTGCCAGCAGCGGGGGGACAGGTCCCTCTGGAAACACCATATATTTT

d_call: TRBD2
j_call: TRBJ2-5
v_call: TRBV6-1
clone_size: many
cdr3_length: 13
cdr3_aa: CASSLAGDGTQYF
cdr3_nt: TGTGCCAGCAGTCTAGCGGGGGACGGAACCCAGTACTTC

d_call: TRBD1
j_call: TRBJ1-5
v_call: TRBV12-5
clone_size: .
cdr3_length: 14
cdr3_aa: CASGGDSENQPQHF
cdr3_nt: TGTGCTAGTGGGGGGGACAGCGAGAATCAGCCCCAGCATTTT

d_call: TRBD2
j_call: TRBJ2-3
v_call: TRBV11-2
clone_size: few
cdr3_length: 15
cdr3_aa: CASRRLAGLTDTQYF
cdr3_nt: TGTGCCAGCAGGCGTCTAGCGGGGCTCACAGATACGCAGTATTTT

d_call: TRBD1
j_call: TRBJ2-1
v_call: TRBV24-1
clone_size: few
cdr3_length: 14
cdr3_aa: CATSEGQGDNEQFF
cdr3_nt: TGTGCCACCAGTGAGGGACAGGGGGACAATGAGCAGTTCTTC

d_call: .
j_call: TRBJ2-1
v_call: TRBV20-1
clone_size: many
cdr3_length: 15
cdr3_aa: CSARVSGHGYNEQFF
cdr3_nt: TGCAGTGCTAGGGTTTCTGGACATGGCTACAATGAGCAGTTCTTC

d_call: .
j_call: TRBJ2-3
v_call: TRBV4-2
clone_size: many
cdr3_length: 15
cdr3_aa: CASSQDSLAGGTQYF
cdr3_nt: TGTGCCAGCAGCCAAGATAGTCTAGCAGGCGGTACGCAGTATTTT

d_call: TRBD2
j_call: TRBJ2-3
v_call: TRBV19
clone_size: .
cdr3_length: 16
cdr3_aa: CASSTLAGYSTDTQYF
cdr3_nt: TGTGCCAGTAGTACCCTAGCGGGATATAGCACAGATACGCAGTATTTT

d_call: TRBD2
j_call: TRBJ2-1
v_call: TRBV7-9
clone_size: .
cdr3_length: 12
cdr3_aa: CASSSGRDEQFF
cdr3_nt: TGTGCCAGCAGCTCCGGGAGGGATGAGCAGTTCTTC

d_call: TRBD1
j_call: TRBJ1-1
v_call: TRBV20-1
clone_size: .
cdr3_length: 14
cdr3_aa: CSAGTGGMNTEAFF
cdr3_nt: TGCAGTGCTGGCACAGGGGGAATGAACACTGAAGCTTTCTTT

d_call: TRBD2
j_call: TRBJ2-1
v_call: TRBV27
clone_size: few
cdr3_length: 16
cdr3_aa: CASRGAGAGEGNEQFF
cdr3_nt: TGTGCCAGCAGGGGGGCAGGAGCGGGGGAGGGCAATGAGCAGTTCTTC

d_call: TRBD1
j_call: TRBJ1-1
v_call: TRBV7-9
clone_size: .
cdr3_length: 12
cdr3_aa: CASSGDRGLAFF
cdr3_nt: TGCGCCAGCAGCGGCGACAGGGGGCTAGCTTTCTTT

d_call: .
j_call: TRBJ1-4
v_call: TRBV3-1
clone_size: .
cdr3_length: 13
cdr3_aa: CASSQEGPLKLFF
cdr3_nt: TGTGCCAGCAGCCAAGAAGGACCGCTCAAACTGTTTTTT

d_call: TRBD2
j_call: TRBJ2-1
v_call: TRBV7-3
clone_size: few
cdr3_length: 15
cdr3_aa: CASSPDGGGYNEQFF
cdr3_nt: TGTGCCAGCAGCCCCGATGGGGGGGGGTACAATGAGCAGTTCTTC

d_call: .
j_call: TRBJ2-2
v_call: TRBV28
clone_size: .
cdr3_length: 10
cdr3_aa: CASSFGELFF
cdr3_nt: TGTGCCAGCAGTTTCGGGGAGCTGTTTTTT

d_call: .
j_call: TRBJ2-2
v_call: TRBV7-9
clone_size: many
cdr3_length: 14
cdr3_aa: CASKIQVNTGELFF
cdr3_nt: TGTGCCAGCAAGATACAGGTGAACACCGGGGAGCTGTTTTTT

d_call: .
j_call: TRBJ1-2
v_call: TRBV2
clone_size: .
cdr3_length: 13
cdr3_aa: CASVPSSNHGYTF
cdr3_nt: TGTGCCAGCGTACCTTCATCAAATCATGGCTACACCTTC

d_call: .
j_call: TRBJ1-3
v_call: TRBV29-1
clone_size: few
cdr3_length: 14
cdr3_aa: CSVAGTLSGNTIYF
cdr3_nt: TGCAGCGTGGCCGGGACCCTCTCTGGAAACACCATATATTTT